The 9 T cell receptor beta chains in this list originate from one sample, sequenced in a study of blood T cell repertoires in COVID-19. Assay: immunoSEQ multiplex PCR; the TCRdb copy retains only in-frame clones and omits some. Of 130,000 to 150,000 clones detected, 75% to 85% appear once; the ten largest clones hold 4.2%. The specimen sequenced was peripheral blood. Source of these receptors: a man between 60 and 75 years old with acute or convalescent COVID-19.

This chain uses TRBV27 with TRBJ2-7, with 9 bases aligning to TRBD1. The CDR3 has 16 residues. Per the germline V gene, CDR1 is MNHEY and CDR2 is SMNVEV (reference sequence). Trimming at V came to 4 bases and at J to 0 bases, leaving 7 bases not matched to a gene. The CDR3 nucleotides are TGTGCCAGCAGTTCCGGGACAGGGAGAAACTCCTACGAGCAGTACTTC. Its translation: CASSSGTGRNSYEQYF.

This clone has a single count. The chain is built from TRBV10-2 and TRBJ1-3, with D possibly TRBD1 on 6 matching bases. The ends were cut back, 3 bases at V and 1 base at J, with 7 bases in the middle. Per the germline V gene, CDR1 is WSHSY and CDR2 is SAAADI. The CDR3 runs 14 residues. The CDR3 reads CASSEQGSGNTIYF. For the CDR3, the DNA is TGCGCCAGCAGTGAACAGGGTTCTGGAAACACCATATATTTT.

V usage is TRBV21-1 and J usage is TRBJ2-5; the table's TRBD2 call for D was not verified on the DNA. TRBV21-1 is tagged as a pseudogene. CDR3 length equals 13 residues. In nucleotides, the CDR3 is TGTGCCAGCAGCCGCGGAGGGAAAGAGACCCAGTACTTC. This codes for CASSRGGKETQYF.

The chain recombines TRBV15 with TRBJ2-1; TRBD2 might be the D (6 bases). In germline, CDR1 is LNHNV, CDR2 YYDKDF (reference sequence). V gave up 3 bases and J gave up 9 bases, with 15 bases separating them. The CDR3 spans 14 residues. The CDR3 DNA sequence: TGTGCCACCAGCAGCGGGAGCTGGATTGGTGAGCAGTTCTTC. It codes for CATSSGSWIGEQFF.

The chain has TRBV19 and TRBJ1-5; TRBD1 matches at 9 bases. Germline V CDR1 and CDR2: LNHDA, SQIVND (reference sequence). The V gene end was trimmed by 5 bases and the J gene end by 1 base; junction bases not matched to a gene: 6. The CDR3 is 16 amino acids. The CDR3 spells CASSQTGGMSNQPQHF. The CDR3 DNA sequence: TGTGCCAGTAGTCAGACAGGGGGTATGAGCAATCAGCCCCAGCATTTT.

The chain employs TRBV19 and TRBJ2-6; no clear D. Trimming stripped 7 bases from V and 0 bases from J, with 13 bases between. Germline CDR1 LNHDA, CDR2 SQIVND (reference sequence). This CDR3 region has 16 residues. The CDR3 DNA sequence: TGTGCCAGTACCCCTGGCGGATACTCTGGGGCCAACGTCCTGACTTTC. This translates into CASTPGGYSGANVLTF.

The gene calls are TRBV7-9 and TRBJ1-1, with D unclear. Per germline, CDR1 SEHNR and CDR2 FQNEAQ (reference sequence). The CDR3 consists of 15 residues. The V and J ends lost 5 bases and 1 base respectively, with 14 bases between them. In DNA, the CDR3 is TGTGCCAGCAGCCCCCGTGGGCCGCAGAACACTGAAGCTTTCTTT. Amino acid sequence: CASSPRGPQNTEAFF.

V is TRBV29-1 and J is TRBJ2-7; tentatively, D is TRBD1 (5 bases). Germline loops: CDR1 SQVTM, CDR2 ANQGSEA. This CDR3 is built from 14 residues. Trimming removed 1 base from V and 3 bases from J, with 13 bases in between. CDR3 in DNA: TGCAGCGTTGAAGGTGACGGACACCACTACGAGCAGTACTTC. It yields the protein CSVEGDGHHYEQYF.

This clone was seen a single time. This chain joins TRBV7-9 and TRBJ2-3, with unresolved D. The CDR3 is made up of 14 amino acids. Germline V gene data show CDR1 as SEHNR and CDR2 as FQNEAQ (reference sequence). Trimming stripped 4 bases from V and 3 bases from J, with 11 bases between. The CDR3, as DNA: TGTGCCAGCAGCTCAGTCCTTGTGACAGATACGCAGTATTTT. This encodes CASSSVLVTDTQYF.